The 10 T cell receptor beta chains given below trace back to one sample, sequenced in a study of early T cells in non-severe SARS-CoV-2 infection. TCRdb fed the 5' RACE reads into MiXCR, producing one record per CDR3 protein. This sample has about 130,000 distinct CDR3 sequences; more than 13% occur once, and the top ten carry around a fifth. Sample: whole blood. The receptors stem from an adult who was a healthcare worker with PCR-confirmed SARS-CoV-2 infection or an uninfected control (not recorded which).

This clonotype was detected a few times. The J gene is TRBJ1-2, the V gene TRBV7-9; D is ambiguous. In germline, CDR1 is SEHNR, CDR2 FQNEAQ (reference sequence). V was trimmed by 3 bases and J by 8 bases, leaving 10 bases between them. The CDR3 has 12 residues. The CDR3: CASSLAEWGYTF. CDR3 in DNA: TGTGCCAGCAGCTTGGCAGAGTGGGGCTACACCTTC.

This chain uses TRBV21-1 with TRBJ2-4; the DNA was not used to check the table's D call, TRBD2. TRBV21-1 is marked as a pseudogene. CDR3 length equals 12 residues. DNA of the CDR3: TGTGCCAGCTCCCTCCATCTAAACATTCAGTACTTC. Translated, it gives CASSLHLNIQYF.

V usage is TRBV5-8 and J usage is TRBJ1-1, with 11 bases fitting TRBD1. This CDR3 is 16 amino acids long. V shed 7 bases and J 2 bases; nucleotides not matched to a gene: 10. Germline CDR1 is SGHTS and CDR2 is YDEGEE. DNA for the CDR3: TGTGCCAGCCCTGCTGGGGACAGGGGGGATAACACTGAAGCTTTCTTT. Amino acids: CASPAGDRGDNTEAFF.

This rearrangement joins TRBV20-1 to TRBJ2-1; 10 bases align to TRBD2. In germline, CDR1 is DFQATT, CDR2 SNEGSKA (reference sequence). The J segment lost 5 bases and the V segment lost 1 base, leaving 5 bases of the junction unmatched. The CDR3 sequence is 15 residues long. CDR3 loop: CSARGALAGDNEQFF. The DNA of the CDR3 is TGCAGTGCTAGAGGTGCGCTAGCGGGAGACAATGAGCAGTTCTTC.

V and J are TRBV20-1 and TRBJ2-1; 8 bases match TRBD2. Germline V lookup: CDR1 DFQATT, CDR2 SNEGSKA (reference sequence). The V gene end was trimmed by 0 bases and the J gene end by 3 bases; junction bases not matched to a gene: 4. This CDR3 has 15 residues. In DNA form, the CDR3 reads TGCAGTGCTAGAGATCGGGGACTAGTCTACAATGAGCAGTTCTTC. Protein sequence: CSARDRGLVYNEQFF.

This clonotype was counted a few times. The V gene is TRBV10-3, the J gene TRBJ2-3; 11 bases agree with TRBD1. Germline V gene lookup returns CDR1 ENHRY and CDR2 SYGVKD. V gave up 9 bases and J gave up 4 bases; unmatched junction bases: 3. The CDR3 runs to 13 residues. CDR3: CAIGQGAADTQYF. In DNA form, the CDR3 reads TGTGCCATTGGACAGGGGGCGGCAGATACGCAGTATTTT.

The chain recombines TRBV7-8 with TRBJ1-1, with TRBD1 identical over 7 bases. This CDR3 has 13 residues. Germline CDR1 is SGHVS and CDR2 is FQNEAQ. The trim removed 6 bases at V and 6 bases at J, leaving 7 bases unmatched. The CDR3 spells CASSIGQVAEAFF. The CDR3 DNA reads TGTGCCAGCAGTATAGGACAGGTTGCTGAAGCTTTCTTT.

The chain couples TRBV20-1 to TRBJ1-2, with TRBD1 matching over 7 bases. Germline V CDR1 and CDR2: DFQATT, SNEGSKA (reference sequence). The CDR3 length is 14 residues. The V segment lost 0 bases and the J segment 7 bases; nucleotides outside the gene matches: 8. The CDR3 loop reads CSARERNRGSGYTF. Here the CDR3 DNA reads TGCAGTGCTAGAGAACGGAACAGGGGCTCTGGCTACACCTTC.

For the CDR3, the DNA is TGCAGTGCTAGGTTGGGCGGAAGCACAGATACGCAGTATTTT. It encodes CSARLGGSTDTQYF. This chain connects TRBV20-1 to TRBJ2-3; no reliable D call. The V gene lost 3 bases and the J gene lost 0 bases, with 10 bases spanning the gap. Germline V gene sequence: CDR1 DFQATT, CDR2 SNEGSKA (reference sequence). The CDR3 loop spans 14 amino acids.

CDR3: CASRETGGSNTEAFF. Here the CDR3 DNA reads TGTGCCAGCAGGGAAACAGGGGGTTCGAACACTGAAGCTTTCTTT. J is TRBJ1-1 and V is TRBV12-3 or TRBV12-4; 8 positions agree with TRBD1. The CDR3 consists of 15 residues. The J segment lost 1 base and the V segment lost 6 bases, leaving 7 bases of the junction unmatched.